This T cell receptor beta chain was identified during a study of blood T cell repertoires in COVID-19. Study summary: The samples span acute and convalescent COVID-19 from the United States, Italy and Spain.

Germline V gives CDR1 SGHDT, CDR2 YYEEEE. The CDR3 extends over 14 amino acids. Trimming took 4 bases from V and 0 from J, leaving 10 bases between them. Original processing methods: For nucleated cells, counts were estimated from reference gene primer amplification. Measured with immunoSEQ multiplex PCR; TCRdb has only the in-frame clones, and not every one. V and J calls plus clone size are reproduced from that table; the DNA served to infer D and trimming. This sample carries 200,000 to 300,000 clones, over 75% of them seen once, and the ten largest clones take 1.5% to 2%. Participant ages covered roughly 18 to 89 years across about 25 US areas. Cohorts were based on clinical histories the participants reported.

Sequencing was done on a sample of PBMCs or T cells enriched from blood (not recorded which). The J gene is TRBJ1-1, the V gene TRBV5-6; D not certain. The TCR sequence derives from a middle-aged man who had recovered from COVID-19. The CDR3 is CASSLSPMNTEAFF. As DNA, the CDR3 is TGTGCCAGCAGCCTTTCCCCTATGAACACTGAAGCTTTCTTT.